This record concerns one T cell receptor (beta chain) sequence. Its antigen is not identified. Researchers prepared the TCRbeta library using unique molecular identifiers, the study reports. TCRdb processed the PCR reads anew with MiXCR; each CDR3 protein has one entry. Of a few hundred thousand distinct CDR3 sequences listed, 25% to 30% are singletons. The data stem from a study of T-cell reconstitution after alpha-beta-depleted transplantation in children. Study observations and caveats: It was surviving recipient T cells and thymic progenitors that gave some patients high TCRbeta diversity at day 60. Reported findings indicate that, about two months after transplant, alpha-beta T cells came from several hundred expanded clones, which were derived from non-depleted graft cells.

The sequences come from PBMCs, collected before TCRalphabeta/CD19-depleted stem cell transplant. The receptor was derived from a boy younger than two with Wiskott-Aldrich syndrome, due to receive a stem cell transplant.

The CDR3, as DNA: TGTGCCAGCAGCCGTAGCGGGAGAAGCCATAAGCAGTTCTTC. Translating gives CASSRSGRSHKQFF. The V and J genes are TRBV5-6 and TRBJ2-1; 9 bases line up with TRBD2. V shed 4 bases, J shed 11 bases, and the junction held 10 bases outside the gene matches. This CDR3 comprises 14 residues. Germline values: CDR1 SGHDT, CDR2 YYEEEE.